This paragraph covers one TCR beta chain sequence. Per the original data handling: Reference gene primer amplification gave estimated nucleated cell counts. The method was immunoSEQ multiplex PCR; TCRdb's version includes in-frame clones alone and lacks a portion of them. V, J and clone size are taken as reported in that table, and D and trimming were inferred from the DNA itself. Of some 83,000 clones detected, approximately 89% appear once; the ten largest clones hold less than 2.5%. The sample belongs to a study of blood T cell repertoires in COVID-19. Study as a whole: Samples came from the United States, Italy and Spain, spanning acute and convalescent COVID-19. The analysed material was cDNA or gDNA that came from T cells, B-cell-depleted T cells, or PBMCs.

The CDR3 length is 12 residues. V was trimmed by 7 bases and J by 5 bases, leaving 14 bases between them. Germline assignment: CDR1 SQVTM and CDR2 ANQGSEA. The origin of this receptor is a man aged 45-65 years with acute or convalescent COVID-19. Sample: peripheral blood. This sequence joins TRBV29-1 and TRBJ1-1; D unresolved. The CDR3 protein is CSGRTDLTEAFF. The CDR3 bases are TGCAGCGGGAGGACGGATCTAACTGAAGCTTTCTTT.